This T cell receptor (beta chain) was retrieved from a study of blood T cell repertoires in COVID-19. Study information: T cells, B-cell-depleted T cells, or PBMCs provided the cDNA or gDNA that served as material.

CDR3 size: 16 residues. V was pared by 3 bases and J by 2 bases, with 5 bases of the junction left unmatched. Germline CDR1 SGHNT, CDR2 YYREEE (reference sequence). In the original workflow: Scientists estimated how many nucleated cells there were by amplifying reference gene primers. TCRdb keeps only in-frame clones here, not all; method: immunoSEQ multiplex PCR. The V and J calls and clone size were taken over from that table, and D and trimming were inferred from the DNA. This sample has approximately 210,000 clones, with approximately 84% found just once. J is TRBJ2-1 and V is TRBV5-4; 10 bases fit TRBD1. The clonotype comes from a woman aged 45-59 years with active or convalescent COVID-19. Sample: peripheral blood. DNA of the CDR3: TGTGCCAGCAGCTCGGGACAGGGGCCCCCCTACAATGAGCAGTTCTTC. Residues: CASSSGQGPPYNEQFF.